This TCR beta chain came from a study of a mutant IDH1 vaccine in newly diagnosed glioma. Overall study: Initiation of the vaccine course occurred 4-6 weeks after radiotherapy alone, or alongside temozolomide cycles. Prior therapy was radiotherapy, temozolomide, or both; most received both. Study-wide points: Among top peripheral T cell clonotypes, changes seemed unrelated to pseudoprogression.

Time point in this sample: week 23, last vaccination. Alongside topical imiquimod, each dose of vaccine comprised 300 ug of mutant IDH1 20-mer peptide. Every donor had a new WHO grade 3 or 4 astrocytoma that was IDH1-mutant, with loss of nuclear ATRX. Comments on this clone: The antigen remains undetermined.

The data were produced by immunoSEQ multiplex PCR, yet TCRdb's version contains in-frame clones alone and is incomplete. The repertoire has tens of thousands of clones, 80% of them found once; the top ten carry around 6.2%. V was shortened by 4 bases and J by 2 bases, with 7 bases between the two germline ends. The CDR3 spans 13 residues. This receptor was obtained from a man in his forties with glioma. Sequenced here: PBMCs, sampled from a glioma patient whose treatment included an IDH1 peptide vaccine. The chain is built from TRBV5-3 and TRBJ1-3; no firm D call. TRBV5-3 is classed as an ORF, of uncertain function. The CDR3: CARSPGAGNTIYF. The CDR3 region has the DNA TGTGCCAGAAGCCCGGGAGCTGGAAACACCATATATTTT.